This TCR beta chain was sequenced in a study of T-cell memory formation after mild COVID-19. On the study more broadly: Each donor largely had its own TCR clusters.

5'RACE with constant-segment primers built TCRalpha and TCRbeta cDNA libraries with UMIs. MiXCR was run by TCRdb on the 5' RACE reads, yielding one entry per CDR3 protein. The repertoire has about 390,000 distinct CDR3 sequences, 15% to 20% of them found once; the top ten carry 20% to 25%. The CDR3 extends over 15 amino acids. Germline V gives CDR1 SGHRS, CDR2 YFSETQ. V lost 8 bases to trimming and J lost 3 bases; unmatched junction nucleotides: 11. The sample comprised PBMCs or a T cell subset sorted from them (not recorded which). This clonotype originated in a man aged 18 to 29 who had mild COVID-19 (a few samples of this study predate the infection). Cell type and time point are not known. The chain is built from TRBV5-1 and TRBJ1-1, with 9 bases aligning to TRBD1. CDR3 in amino acids: CARSSGTGNDTEAFF. The CDR3 coding sequence is TGCGCCAGGTCTTCCGGGACAGGGAACGACACTGAAGCTTTCTTT.